Shown below are 27 T cell receptor beta chains from a single sample sequenced in a study of human T cells and chemical hapten exposure (dated by TCRdb to the early 2020s). The library was built by means of RACE. Data came from a NextSeq 500. The public reads were run again by TCRdb, first through fastp at Q25 and then through MiXCR, and only productive beta chains were kept. Identical CDR3 protein sequences are pooled into one entry, listed with their most common genes and DNA. The sample has some 80,000 distinct CDR3 sequences on record, more than 9% of them singletons. Together, the top ten hold 1.6% of the sample. This sample's time point label indicates: patch test 2, 6 weeks after DPC sensitization. Explained via the paper, the treatment or condition label denotes: therapeutic diphenylcyclopropenone sensitization with weekly scalp DPC. This specimen consisted of whole blood, obtained in connection with sensitization to the hapten diphenylcyclopropenone (DPC). Source of these receptors: a man aged 18 to 29 with alopecia areata. Some clones in this sample may be carry-over from other donors' samples.

The J gene is TRBJ1-2, the V gene TRBV9, with D unclear. Germline values: CDR1 SGDLS, CDR2 YYNGEE. The CDR3 contains 12 residues. The V end lost 5 bases, the J end lost 10 bases, and 15 bases lay between the germline ends. CDR3 DNA sequence: TGTGCCAGCAGTCCCCATGGCGGAGACTACACCTTC. Protein sequence: CASSPHGGDYTF.

Many counts were recorded for this clonotype. The rearrangement links TRBV27 to TRBJ1-5; D possibly corresponds to TRBD1 (5 bases). Between the trimmed V and J ends, which lost 5 bases and 2 bases, there was a span of 25 bases. The V gene's germline CDR1 is MNHEY and CDR2 SMNVEV (reference sequence). The CDR3 runs to 19 residues. This CDR3 is CASSPPPSLRRGGNQPQHF. The CDR3 nucleotides are TGTGCCAGCAGTCCCCCCCCGTCCTTACGACGGGGCGGCAATCAGCCCCAGCATTTT.

This chain connects TRBV3-1 to TRBJ2-7; maybe TRBD1 (6 bases). V lost 1 base, J lost 4 bases, and 8 bases lay in between. The CDR3 has 13 residues. Germline V gene lookup returns CDR1 LGHDT and CDR2 YNNKEL (reference sequence). CDR3 nucleotides: TGTGCCAGCAGCCAAGTGGACAGTTACGAGCAGTACTTC. Residues: CASSQVDSYEQYF.

This clonotype was detected ten times or more. V and J are TRBV6-5 and TRBJ2-5; 8 positions agree with TRBD1. V was clipped by 2 bases and J by 5 bases; unmatched bases: 10. This CDR3 comprises 16 residues. Per germline, CDR1 MNHEY and CDR2 SVGAGI. The CDR3 nucleotides are TGTGCCAGCAGTTACCGCAACGACAGGGGAGCGGAGACCCAGTACTTC. Protein sequence: CASSYRNDRGAETQYF.

The chain combines TRBV6-2 or TRBV6-3 with TRBJ1-5; 7 nucleotides agree with TRBD1. The CDR3 length is 15 residues. Germline V gene data show CDR1 as MNHEY and CDR2 as SVGEGT. V trimming: 6 bases; J trimming: 2 bases; junction bases outside the gene matches: 7. The CDR3 loop is CASSAQGVGNQPQHF. Written as DNA, the CDR3 is TGTGCCAGCAGCGCGCAGGGGGTCGGCAATCAGCCCCAGCATTTT.

V gene TRBV3-1 combines with J gene TRBJ1-2; D ambiguous. In germline, CDR1 is LGHDT, CDR2 YNNKEL (reference sequence). The CDR3 has 12 amino acids. Trimming removed 7 bases from V and 4 bases from J, with 10 bases in between. This CDR3 is CASTAGRYGYTF. DNA of the CDR3: TGTGCCAGCACCGCAGGCCGCTATGGCTACACCTTC.

The CDR3 DNA sequence: TGCGCCAGCAGTGACCGGACAGGGGGACCTTACGAGCAGTACTTC. Amino acids: CASSDRTGGPYEQYF. The chain joins TRBV10-1 to TRBJ2-7; 10 bases fit TRBD1. This CDR3 spans 15 amino acids. The V gene's germline CDR1 is WNHNN and CDR2 SYGVQD (reference sequence). After removal of 3 bases from V and 4 bases from J, the junction contained 6 bases not matched to a gene.

This chain connects TRBV2 to TRBJ1-1; a weak D match, TRBD1 (5 bases). The CDR3 consists of 13 residues. The ends were cut back, 4 bases at V and 5 bases at J, with 11 bases in the middle. Looked up from germline, CDR1 is SNHLY and CDR2 is FYNNEI. In DNA, the CDR3 is TGTGCCAGCAGTGTGGGGGGAAGGACTGAAGCTTTCTTT. It is translated as CASSVGGRTEAFF.

This clonotype has a handful of counts. V and J are TRBV9 and TRBJ1-1; D remains ambiguous. In germline, CDR1 is SGDLS, CDR2 YYNGEE. CDR3 length: 13 amino acids. V dropped 1 base and J dropped 0 bases, with 4 bases sitting between them. The CDR3 is CASSVHLNTEAFF. In DNA, the CDR3 is TGTGCCAGCAGCGTACACCTGAACACTGAAGCTTTCTTT.

This clonotype came up many times. V usage is TRBV4-1 and J usage is TRBJ2-4; a weak D match, TRBD1 (6 bases). Germline V CDR1 and CDR2: MGHRA, YSYEKL. CDR3 length: 17 residues. Trimming pared 1 base from V and 0 bases from J, leaving 13 bases between. The DNA for the CDR3 is TGCGCCAGCAGCCAAGGGGGGACAACATTAGCCAAAAACATTCAGTACTTC. Translating gives CASSQGGTTLAKNIQYF.

This clonotype was detected only a few times. This chain uses TRBV5-1 with TRBJ2-2, with 10 nucleotides matching TRBD2. V shed 4 bases, J shed 2 bases, and the junction held 5 bases outside the gene matches. CDR3 length equals 16 residues. CDR1 is SGHRS, CDR2 YFSETQ, per germline. CDR3: CASSRLAGDNTGELFF. DNA for the CDR3: TGCGCCAGCAGCAGGCTAGCGGGGGATAACACCGGGGAGCTGTTTTTT.

This clonotype was seen a handful of times. The chain has TRBV12-2 and TRBJ2-1; the DNA was not used to check the table's D call, TRBD2. TRBV12-2 has pseudogene status. CDR3 length: 21 amino acids. In DNA, the CDR3 is TGTGCAAGTCCCCTCCTACCCGGTACGGGAGAGACTAGCGGGAGATACAATGAGCAGTTCTTC. This codes for CASPLLPGTGETSGRYNEQFF.

V gene TRBV20-1 combines with J gene TRBJ1-5; D is uncertain. CDR1 and CDR2 (germline): DFQATT, SNEGSKA (reference sequence). The V end was cut by 8 bases, the J end by 5 bases, with 13 bases between. This CDR3 comprises 12 residues. CDR3 DNA sequence: TGCAGTCCCTGGGGTAGGGATCAGCCCCAGCATTTT. Encoded protein: CSPWGRDQPQHF.

There are many counts of this clonotype. The rearrangement uses TRBV24-1 and TRBJ2-1; D is unclear. V shed 4 bases and J shed 8 bases, with 11 bases lying between them. The CDR3 extends over 13 amino acids. Germline-derived CDR1 and CDR2 are KGHDR and SFDVKD. The CDR3 loop is CATSDFTDDEQFF. CDR3 DNA sequence: TGTGCCACCAGTGACTTCACGGATGATGAGCAGTTCTTC.

The chain joins TRBV2 to TRBJ2-7; the D gene is possibly TRBD1 (5 bases). The length of the CDR3 is 11 residues. V lost 10 bases and J lost 7, with 14 bases in between. Germline V gene lookup returns CDR1 SNHLY and CDR2 FYNNEI. CDR3 protein: CAISQGTEQYF. The CDR3 region has the DNA TGTGCCATCAGCCAGGGAACGGAGCAGTACTTC.

The chain is built from TRBV7-6 and TRBJ1-1, with a tentative D call TRBD1 (5 bases). The ends were cut back, 3 bases at V and 0 bases at J, with 14 bases in the middle. CDR3 size: 16 residues. CDR1 and CDR2 from the germline V gene are SGHVS and FNYEAQ. The CDR3 nucleotides are TGTGCCAGCAGCTTTGAGGAAGGGGCGATGAACACTGAAGCTTTCTTT. As protein: CASSFEEGAMNTEAFF.

The V gene is TRBV12-3 or TRBV12-4, the J gene TRBJ1-1; no firm D call. This CDR3 is 14 amino acids long. Trimming left V 6 bases short and J 1 base short, with 12 bases between. The CDR3 nucleotides are TGTGCCAGCAGACGTCAGCCCCCGAACACTGAAGCTTTCTTT. It encodes CASRRQPPNTEAFF.

This clonotype was picked up many times. The chain joins TRBV5-4 to TRBJ2-1; weak D call: TRBD2 (7 bases). The CDR3 loop spans 13 amino acids. V lost 4 bases, J lost 8 bases, and 13 bases lay in between. Germline CDR1 SGHNT, CDR2 YYREEE (reference sequence). The CDR3 coding sequence is TGTGCCAGCAGCCCTTGGGGGGGCGATGAGCAGTTCTTC. Translation gives CASSPWGGDEQFF. Filled out from reference TRBV5-4 and TRBJ2-1, the complete variable domain reads ETGVTQSPTHLIKTRGQQVTLRCSSQSGHNTVSWYQQALGQGPQFIFQYYREEENGRGNFPPRFSGLQFPNYSSELNVNALELDDSALYLCASSPWGGDEQFFGPGTRLTVL.

The chain carries TRBV20-1 and TRBJ1-1; 8 bases fit TRBD1. V trimming: 3 bases; J trimming: 3 bases; junction bases outside the gene matches: 6. This CDR3 is built from 14 residues. Germline V gives CDR1 DFQATT, CDR2 SNEGSKA (reference sequence). CDR3 sequence (DNA): TGCAGTGCTAGGACAGGGGTAATGGACACTGAAGCTTTCTTT. Its protein is CSARTGVMDTEAFF.

This clonotype came up a few times. The chain employs TRBV9 and TRBJ1-1; no firm D call. Deletions cut 0 bases from V and 0 bases from J, with 9 bases between. Germline V lookup: CDR1 SGDLS, CDR2 YYNGEE. The CDR3 has 15 amino acids. CDR3 in DNA: TGTGCCAGCAGCGTAGCTCCGAACTTGAACACTGAAGCTTTCTTT. Protein sequence: CASSVAPNLNTEAFF.

This chain links TRBV20-1 with TRBJ1-2; 7 nucleotides agree with TRBD1. Germline lookup yields CDR1 DFQATT and CDR2 SNEGSKA (reference sequence). This CDR3 region has 12 residues. Trimming removed 5 bases from V and 4 bases from J; junction bases left unmatched: 4. The CDR3 nucleotides are TGCAGTGCTCCCGGGACAGCCTATGGCTACACCTTC. As protein: CSAPGTAYGYTF.

The chain couples TRBV5-1 to TRBJ1-6; 7 nucleotides align to TRBD1. The CDR3 has 14 amino acids. Germline-derived CDR1 and CDR2 are SGHRS and YFSETQ. Trimming took 7 bases from V and 3 from J; bases not matched to a gene: 4. Here the CDR3 DNA reads TGCGCCAGCCGGGACAGCCTCTATAATTCACCCCTCCACTTT. Its translation is CASRDSLYNSPLHF.

There are a few counts of this clonotype. The chain couples TRBV29-1 to TRBJ1-1, with 10 bases lining up with TRBD1. CDR3 size: 13 residues. Trimming at V came to 6 bases and at J to 4 bases, leaving 5 bases not matched to a gene. Germline V gene data show CDR1 as SQVTM and CDR2 as ANQGSEA. The CDR3 DNA reads TGCAGCGTCCGGGACAGGGGCGTCACTGAAGCTTTCTTT. Protein product: CSVRDRGVTEAFF.

There are a few counts of this clonotype. The rearrangement uses TRBV3-1 and TRBJ1-1; D gene ambiguous. V lost 0 bases and J 14 bases, leaving 13 bases between the germline ends. The germline gives CDR1 LGHDT, CDR2 YNNKEL (reference sequence). The CDR3 sequence is 12 residues long. CDR3 protein: CASSQELSPKFF. CDR3 nucleotide sequence: TGTGCCAGCAGCCAAGAGTTATCCCCGAAGTTCTTT.

The chain employs TRBV29-1 and TRBJ2-5; D call uncertain. CDR1 is SQVTM and CDR2 is ANQGSEA in the germline V gene. CDR3 length: 12 residues. Trimming took off 7 bases at V and 0 bases at J, with 9 bases between the two ends. CDR3 region: CSATPNQETQYF. The CDR3 nucleotides read TGCAGCGCCACGCCGAACCAAGAGACCCAGTACTTC. Full variable domain (rest looked up from reference TRBV29-1 and TRBJ2-5): SAVISQKPSRDICQRGTSLTIQCQVDSQVTMMFWYRQQPGQSLTLIATANQGSEATYESGFVIDKFPISRPNLTFSTLTVSNMSPEDSSIYLCSATPNQETQYFGPGTRLLVL.

This clonotype was seen at least ten times. The CDR3 nucleotides read TGTGCCAGCAGCTTGGTTAATTCACCCCTCCACTTT. It translates to CASSLVNSPLHF. V and J are TRBV7-8 and TRBJ1-6; D not certain. V lost 3 bases and J 6 bases, leaving 3 bases between the germline ends. Germline assignment: CDR1 SGHVS and CDR2 FQNEAQ. The CDR3 is 12 residues long.

V usage is TRBV9 and J usage is TRBJ1-6; the D gene is possibly TRBD1 (6 bases). V lost 4 bases, J lost 8 bases, and 16 bases lay in between. The CDR3 contains 15 residues. The germline V gene has CDR1 SGDLS and CDR2 YYNGEE. The CDR3 spells CASSPRLGGDSPLHF. The DNA of the CDR3 is TGTGCCAGCAGCCCTCGGCTAGGGGGGGATTCACCCCTCCACTTT. Variable domain in full (rest from reference TRBV9 and TRBJ1-6): DSGVTQTPKHLITATGQRVTLRCSPRSGDLSVYWYQQSLDQGLQFLIQYYNGEERAKGNILERFSAQQFPDLHSELNLSSLELGDSALYFCASSPRLGGDSPLHFGNGTRLTVT.